This T cell receptor beta chain was identified in a study of blood T cells in healthy people across ages. Only one count was recorded for this clonotype. A sample-barcoded 5' primer and a J-beta primer mix were used in a second PCR of roughly 6 to 11 cycles. The authors tagged each cDNA molecule using a template-switch adaptor with 12 random nucleotides. TCRdb reprocessed the 5' RACE reads with MiXCR, giving one entry per CDR3 protein. The sample includes more than 450,000 distinct CDR3 sequences, about 27% of them seen just once. Researchers isolated at least 6.5 million PBMCs per sample. Per sample, extraction of total RNA gave at least 6 micrograms in every case. The same data also went into a second study, on T cells of mothers and their children.

This receptor was obtained from a boy between 2 and 10 years old in good health. Sequencing input: blood.

The CDR3 nucleotides are TGTGCCAGCAGCCTAGGATCCGGGAGTGTCACCGGGGAGCTGTTTTTT. Translated, it gives CASSLGSGSVTGELFF. The chain links TRBV7-9 to TRBJ2-2; possibly TRBD2 for D (6 bases). Per the germline V gene, CDR1 is SEHNR and CDR2 is FQNEAQ (reference sequence). Trimming left V 5 bases short and J 4 bases short, with 17 bases between. The length of the CDR3 is 16 residues.